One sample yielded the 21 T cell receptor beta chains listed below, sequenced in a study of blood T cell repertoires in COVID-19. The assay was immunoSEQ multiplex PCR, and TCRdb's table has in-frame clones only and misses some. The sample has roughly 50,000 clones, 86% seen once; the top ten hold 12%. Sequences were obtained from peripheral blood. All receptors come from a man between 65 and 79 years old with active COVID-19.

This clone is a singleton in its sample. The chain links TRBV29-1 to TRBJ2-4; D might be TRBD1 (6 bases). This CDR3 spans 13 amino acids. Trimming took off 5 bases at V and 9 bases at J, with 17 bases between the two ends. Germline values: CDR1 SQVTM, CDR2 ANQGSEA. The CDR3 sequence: CSVSQGLDSIQYF. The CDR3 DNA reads TGCAGCGTTTCCCAGGGGTTGGATAGCATTCAGTACTTC.

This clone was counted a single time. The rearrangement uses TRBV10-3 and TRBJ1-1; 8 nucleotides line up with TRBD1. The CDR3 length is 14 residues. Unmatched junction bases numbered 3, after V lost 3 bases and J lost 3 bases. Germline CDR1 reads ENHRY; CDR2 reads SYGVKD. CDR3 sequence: CAISDATGDTEAFF. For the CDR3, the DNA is TGTGCCATCAGTGACGCGACAGGGGACACTGAAGCTTTCTTT.

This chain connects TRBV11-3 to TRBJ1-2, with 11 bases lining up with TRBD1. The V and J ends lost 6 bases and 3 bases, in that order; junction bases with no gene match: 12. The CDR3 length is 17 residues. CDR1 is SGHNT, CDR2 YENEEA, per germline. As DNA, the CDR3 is TGTGCCAGCAGACGAAGGGGACAGGGGGGATTAGACTATGGCTACACCTTC. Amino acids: CASRRRGQGGLDYGYTF. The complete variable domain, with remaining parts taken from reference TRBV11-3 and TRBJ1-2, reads EAGVVQSPRYKIIEKKQPVAFWCNPISGHNTLYWYLQNLGQGPELLIRYENEEAVDDSQLPKDRFSAERLKGVDSTLKIQPAELGDSAVYLCASRRRGQGGLDYGYTFGSGTRLTVV.

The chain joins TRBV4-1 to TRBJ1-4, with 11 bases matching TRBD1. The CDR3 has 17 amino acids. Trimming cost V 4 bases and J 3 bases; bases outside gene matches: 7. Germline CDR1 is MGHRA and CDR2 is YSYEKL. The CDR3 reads CASSLTGQGAPNEKLFF. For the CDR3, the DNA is TGCGCCAGCAGCCTTACCGGACAGGGGGCCCCTAATGAAAAACTGTTTTTT.

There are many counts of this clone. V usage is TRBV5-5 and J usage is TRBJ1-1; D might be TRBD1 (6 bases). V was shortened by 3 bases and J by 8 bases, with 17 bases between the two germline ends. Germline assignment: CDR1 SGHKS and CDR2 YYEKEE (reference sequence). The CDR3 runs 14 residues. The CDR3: CASSYTGNPGEAFF. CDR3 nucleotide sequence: TGTGCCAGCAGCTACACAGGGAACCCTGGGGAAGCTTTCTTT.

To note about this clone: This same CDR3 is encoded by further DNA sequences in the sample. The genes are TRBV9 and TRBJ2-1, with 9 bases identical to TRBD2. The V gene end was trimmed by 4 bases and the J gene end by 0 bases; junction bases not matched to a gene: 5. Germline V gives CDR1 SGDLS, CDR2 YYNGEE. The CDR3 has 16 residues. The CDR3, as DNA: TGTGCCAGCAGCCGTAGCGGGGGCTTCTCCTACAATGAGCAGTTCTTC. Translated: CASSRSGGFSYNEQFF.

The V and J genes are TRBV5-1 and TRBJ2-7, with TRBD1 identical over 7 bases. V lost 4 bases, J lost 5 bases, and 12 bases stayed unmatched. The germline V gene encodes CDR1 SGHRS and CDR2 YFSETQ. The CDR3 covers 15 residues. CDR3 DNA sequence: TGCGCCAGCAGCAAGTCGACAGGGTTGAAGAACGAGCAGTACTTC. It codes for CASSKSTGLKNEQYF.

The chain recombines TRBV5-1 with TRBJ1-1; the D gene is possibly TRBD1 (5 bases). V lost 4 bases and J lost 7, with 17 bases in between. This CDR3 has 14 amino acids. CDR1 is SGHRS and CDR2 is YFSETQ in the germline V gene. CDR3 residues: CASSLANAGGEAFF. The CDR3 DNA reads TGCGCCAGCAGCCTGGCGAATGCGGGGGGTGAAGCTTTCTTT.

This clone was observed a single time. CDR3 sequence (DNA): TGTGCCAGTAACCTACCCGGGACAGGGGCGGCCTCGAACACTGAAGCTTTCTTT. Translation: CASNLPGTGAASNTEAFF. This rearrangement joins TRBV19 to TRBJ1-1; 10 nucleotides match TRBD1. The germline V gene encodes CDR1 LNHDA and CDR2 SQIVND (reference sequence). V lost 7 bases to trimming and J lost 1 base; unmatched junction nucleotides: 15. This CDR3 comprises 18 residues.

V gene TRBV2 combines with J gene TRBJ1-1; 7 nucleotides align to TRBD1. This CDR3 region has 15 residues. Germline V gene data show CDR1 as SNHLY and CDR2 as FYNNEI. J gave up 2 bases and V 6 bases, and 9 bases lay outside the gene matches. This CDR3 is CASSEGQLINTEAFF. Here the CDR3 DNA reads TGTGCCAGCAGCGAGGGACAGCTTATTAACACTGAAGCTTTCTTT.

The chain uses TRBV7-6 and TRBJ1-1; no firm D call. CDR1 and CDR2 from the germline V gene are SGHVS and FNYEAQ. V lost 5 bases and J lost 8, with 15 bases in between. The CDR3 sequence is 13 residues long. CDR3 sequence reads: CASSQHGGREAFF. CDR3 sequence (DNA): TGTGCCAGCAGCCAACACGGCGGTAGGGAAGCTTTCTTT.

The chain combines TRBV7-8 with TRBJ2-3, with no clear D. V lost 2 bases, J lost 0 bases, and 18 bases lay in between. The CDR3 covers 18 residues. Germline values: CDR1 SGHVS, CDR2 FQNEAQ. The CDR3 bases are TGTGCCAGCAGCTTAATACCTTTGAGGCGGTCAAGCACAGATACGCAGTATTTT. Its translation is CASSLIPLRRSSTDTQYF.

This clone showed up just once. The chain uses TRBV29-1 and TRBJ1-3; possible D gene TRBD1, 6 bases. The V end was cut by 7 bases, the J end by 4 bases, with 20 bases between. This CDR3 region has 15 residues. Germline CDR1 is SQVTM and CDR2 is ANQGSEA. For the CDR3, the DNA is TGCAGCGCTACCGACACCGGGACATTAGGAAACACCATATATTTT. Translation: CSATDTGTLGNTIYF.

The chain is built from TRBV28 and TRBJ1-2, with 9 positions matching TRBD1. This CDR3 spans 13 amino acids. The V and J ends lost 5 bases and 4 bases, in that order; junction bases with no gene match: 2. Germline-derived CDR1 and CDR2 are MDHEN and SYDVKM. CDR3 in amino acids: CASSTGGVYGYTF. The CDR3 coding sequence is TGTGCCAGCAGTACAGGGGGCGTCTATGGCTACACCTTC.

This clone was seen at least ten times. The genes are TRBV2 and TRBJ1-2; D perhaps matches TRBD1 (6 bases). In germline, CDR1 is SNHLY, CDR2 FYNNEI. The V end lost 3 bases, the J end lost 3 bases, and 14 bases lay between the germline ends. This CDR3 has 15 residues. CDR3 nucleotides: TGTGCCAGCAGTGATCTGGCAGGGGTGGACTATGGCTACACCTTC. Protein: CASSDLAGVDYGYTF. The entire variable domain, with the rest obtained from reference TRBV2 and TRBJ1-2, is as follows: EPEVTQTPSHQVTQMGQEVILRCVPISNHLYFYWYRQILGQKVEFLVSFYNNEISEKSEIFDDQFSVERPDGSNFTLKIRSTKLEDSAMYFCASSDLAGVDYGYTFGSGTRLTVV.

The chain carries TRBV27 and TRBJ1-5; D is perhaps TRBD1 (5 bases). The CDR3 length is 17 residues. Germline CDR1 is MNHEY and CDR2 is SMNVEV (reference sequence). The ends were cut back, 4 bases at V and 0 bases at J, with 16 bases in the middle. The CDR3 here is CASSSNPTVYSNQPQHF. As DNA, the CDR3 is TGTGCCAGCAGTTCCAACCCGACAGTTTATAGCAATCAGCCCCAGCATTTT.

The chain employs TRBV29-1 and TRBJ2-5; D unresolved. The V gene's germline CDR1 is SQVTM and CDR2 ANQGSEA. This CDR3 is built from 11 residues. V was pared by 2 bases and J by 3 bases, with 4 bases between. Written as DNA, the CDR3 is TGCAGCGTTGAACAGAAAGAGACCCAGTACTTC. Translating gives CSVEQKETQYF.

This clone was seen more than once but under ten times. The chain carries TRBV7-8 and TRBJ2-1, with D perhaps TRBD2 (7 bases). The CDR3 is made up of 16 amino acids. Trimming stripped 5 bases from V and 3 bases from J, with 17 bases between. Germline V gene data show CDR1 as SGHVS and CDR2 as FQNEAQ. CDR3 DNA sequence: TGTGCCAGCAGCCGGGGCGGGGGCTCTTTCTACAATGAGCAGTTCTTC. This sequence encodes CASSRGGGSFYNEQFF. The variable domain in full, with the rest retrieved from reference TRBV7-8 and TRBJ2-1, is GAGVSQSPRYKVAKRGQDVALRCDPISGHVSLFWYQQALGQGPEFLTYFQNEAQLDKSGLPSDRFFAERPEGSVSTLKIQRTQQEDSAVYLCASSRGGGSFYNEQFFGPGTRLTVL.

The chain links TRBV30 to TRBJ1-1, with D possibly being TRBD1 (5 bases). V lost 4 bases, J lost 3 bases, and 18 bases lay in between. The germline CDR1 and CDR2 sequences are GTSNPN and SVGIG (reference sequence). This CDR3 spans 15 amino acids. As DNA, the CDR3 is TGTGCCTGGACCGAAGGGGTAGGGGCTTACACTGAAGCTTTCTTT. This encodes CAWTEGVGAYTEAFF.

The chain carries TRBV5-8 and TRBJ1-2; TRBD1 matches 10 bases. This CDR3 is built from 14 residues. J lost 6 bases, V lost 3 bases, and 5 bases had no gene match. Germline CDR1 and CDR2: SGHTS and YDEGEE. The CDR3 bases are TGTGCCAGCAGCTGGGGACAGGGGCTTGATGGCTACACCTTC. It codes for CASSWGQGLDGYTF. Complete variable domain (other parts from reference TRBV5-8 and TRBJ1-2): EAGVTQSPTHLIKTRGQQATLRCSPISGHTSVYWYQQALGLGLQFLLWYDEGEERNRGNFPPRFSGRQFPNYSSELNVNALELEDSALYLCASSWGQGLDGYTFGSGTRLTVV.

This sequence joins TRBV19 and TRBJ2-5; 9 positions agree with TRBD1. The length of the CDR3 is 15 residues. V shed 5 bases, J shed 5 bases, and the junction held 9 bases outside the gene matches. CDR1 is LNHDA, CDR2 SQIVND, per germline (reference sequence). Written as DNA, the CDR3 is TGTGCCAGTAGTCCGGGGACAGGGAGCTGGGAGACCCAGTACTTC. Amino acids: CASSPGTGSWETQYF.